These 8 T cell receptor beta chains share one sample of origin, sequenced in a study of T cell repertoires in cytomegalovirus infection. Antigen specificity for these receptors is unknown. Using its own MiXCR run on the reads, TCRdb lists one record per CDR3 protein. The table includes around 430,000 distinct CDR3 sequences, about 44% detected once. The sequencing used cultured PBMCs, collected from culture after CMV antigen stimulation. The receptor set was obtained from a human donor in good health (CMV status not recorded). Some clones in this sample may be carry-over from other donors' samples.

The chain uses TRBV4-1 and TRBJ1-4, with D perhaps TRBD1 (5 bases). Trimming took off 6 bases at V and 0 bases at J, with 11 bases between the two ends. CDR1 and CDR2 (germline): MGHRA, YSYEKL. The CDR3 sequence is 15 residues long. The CDR3 reads CASRQAPATNEKLFF. CDR3 in DNA: TGCGCCAGCAGACAGGCCCCCGCAACTAATGAAAAACTGTTTTTT.

A few counts support this clonotype. The chain carries TRBV6-6 and TRBJ1-2; D may be TRBD1 (6 bases). The V end lost 10 bases, the J end lost 7 bases, and 28 bases lay between the germline ends. Germline V CDR1 and CDR2: MNHNY, SVGAGI (reference sequence). This CDR3 region has 16 residues. CDR3 DNA sequence: TGTGCCACCGAATTTTCTCCCTCTGGGGGGCAGAGTGGCTACACCTTC. Its protein product is CATEFSPSGGQSGYTF.

This chain uses TRBV10-3 with TRBJ1-6; tentative D call: TRBD1 (5 bases). From germline, CDR1 is ENHRY and CDR2 SYGVKD. V was pared by 1 base and J by 8 bases, with 9 bases between. The CDR3 is 14 residues long. CDR3 residues: CAISEWGTDSPLHF. CDR3 DNA sequence: TGTGCCATCAGTGAGTGGGGGACCGATTCACCCCTCCACTTT.

The J gene is TRBJ2-7, the V gene TRBV6-2 or TRBV6-3; D not certain. With 2 bases removed from V and 1 base from J, the gap between germline ends came to 6 bases. The CDR3 totals 13 residues. The germline V gene has CDR1 MNHEY and CDR2 SVGEGT. The CDR3 sequence: CASSYVSSYEQYF. CDR3 sequence (DNA): TGTGCCAGCAGTTACGTGAGTTCCTACGAGCAGTACTTC.

This sequence joins TRBV12-3 or TRBV12-4 and TRBJ2-3; 14 bases are a match to TRBD2. Unmatched junction bases numbered 9, after V lost 4 bases and J lost 3 bases. The CDR3 runs to 18 residues. The CDR3 loop reads CASSSGTSGSLITDTQYF. The CDR3 nucleotides are TGTGCCAGCAGTTCGGGGACTAGCGGGAGTTTGATAACAGATACGCAGTATTTT.

This clonotype was observed a handful of times. V usage is TRBV28 and J usage is TRBJ2-7, with a weak D call TRBD1 (6 bases). V was clipped by 7 bases and J by 1 base, with 11 bases between them. There are 13 residues in the CDR3. Germline V gene data show CDR1 as MDHEN and CDR2 as SYDVKM. The CDR3: CASTTGPSYEQYF. The CDR3 DNA is TGTGCCAGCACCACAGGGCCTTCCTACGAGCAGTACTTC.

This clonotype was seen a few times. This rearrangement joins TRBV7-2 to TRBJ1-3, with TRBD1 as a possible D gene (5 bases). V lost 4 bases to trimming and J lost 0 bases, with 10 bases between them. Per the germline V gene, CDR1 is SGHTA and CDR2 is FQGNSA. This CDR3 region has 15 residues. CDR3 residues: CASSSGRNSGNTIYF. The CDR3, as DNA: TGTGCCAGCAGCTCGGGACGGAACTCTGGAAACACCATATATTTT.

V usage is TRBV28 and J usage is TRBJ1-1; 7 bases are shared with TRBD1. With V trimmed by 7 bases and J by 2 bases, 13 bases remained unmatched. The length of the CDR3 is 16 residues. In germline, CDR1 is MDHEN, CDR2 SYDVKM. The CDR3 sequence is CASMILPGQLNTEAFF. CDR3 coding DNA: TGTGCCAGCATGATACTACCGGGACAGTTAAACACTGAAGCTTTCTTT.